These T cell receptor beta chains were read from a single sample in a study of shared clonotypes between healthy human individuals. TCRdb's table, derived via immunoSEQ multiplex PCR, lists solely in-frame clones and lacks some. The sample has some 2 million clones; about 95% are singletons. The source material was naive CD8+ T cells sorted from blood. These receptors originate from a man between 18 and 35 years old in good health. Both conserved end residues are part of each CDR3. The order of the fields is CDR3 DNA, CDR3 protein, clone size, J gene, D gene, V gene. The D gene is left open where the match is weak. Some rows have no size entry. The others give once, few or many, or a class for an expanded clone.

CDR3nt: TGTGCCAGTAGTATAGGGTTAGATTACGAGCAGTACTTC; CDR3aa: CASSIGLDYEQYF; abundance: NA; j_gene: TRBJ2-7; d_gene: NA; v_gene: TRBV19
CDR3nt: TGTGCCAGCAGTGACCCGGACACCGATGAGCAGTTCTTC; CDR3aa: CASSDPDTDEQFF; abundance: NA; j_gene: TRBJ2-1; d_gene: NA; v_gene: TRBV2
CDR3nt: TGCGCCAGCAGCCAAGACTATCCATACATGAACACTGAAGCTTTCTTT; CDR3aa: CASSQDYPYMNTEAFF; abundance: NA; j_gene: TRBJ1-1; d_gene: NA; v_gene: TRBV4-3
CDR3nt: TGTGCCAGCAGCTTAGGGTCGCTCTTGGGGTCCTACGAGCAGTACTTC; CDR3aa: CASSLGSLLGSYEQYF; abundance: NA; j_gene: TRBJ2-7; d_gene: NA; v_gene: TRBV7-2
CDR3nt: TGTGCCAGCAGCGTAGCCGTCCTTGGTGAGACCCAGTACTTC; CDR3aa: CASSVAVLGETQYF; abundance: NA; j_gene: TRBJ2-5; d_gene: NA; v_gene: TRBV9
CDR3nt: TGCAGCGTTGGGGGACCAGAAACGAGCGAGCAGTACTTC; CDR3aa: CSVGGPETSEQYF; abundance: few; j_gene: TRBJ2-7; d_gene: NA; v_gene: TRBV29-1
CDR3nt: TGCACCAGCGGGGGACTAGCGGGGGATACGCAGTATTTT; CDR3aa: CTSGGLAGDTQYF; abundance: NA; j_gene: TRBJ2-3; d_gene: NA; v_gene: TRBV1
CDR3nt: TGTGCCAGCAGCATATTTCCCCCCGAGGGATTCGATGAGCAGTTCTTC; CDR3aa: CASSIFPPEGFDEQFF; abundance: NA; j_gene: TRBJ2-1; d_gene: NA; v_gene: TRBV7-9
CDR3nt: TGTGCCAGCAGCGCCGAGGGGGAAACCGGGGAGCTGTTTTTT; CDR3aa: CASSAEGETGELFF; abundance: NA; j_gene: TRBJ2-2; d_gene: NA; v_gene: TRBV9
CDR3nt: TGTGCCAGCAGTTACTCGAGCAGCACAGATACGCAGTATTTT; CDR3aa: CASSYSSSTDTQYF; abundance: NA; j_gene: TRBJ2-3; d_gene: NA; v_gene: TRBV6-5